The 28 T cell receptor beta chains listed next were all sequenced from one sample in a study of T cell repertoires in cytomegalovirus infection. These receptors are not linked to any known antigen. TCRdb reprocessed the reads with MiXCR, giving one entry per CDR3 protein. This table has 300,000 to 400,000 distinct CDR3 sequences, about 28% appearing once. This sample comprised cultured PBMCs, obtained from culture after CMV antigen stimulation. The receptors stem from a human donor in good health (CMV status not recorded). Some clones in this sample may be carry-over from other donors' samples.

This clonotype was observed a few times. This chain uses TRBV7-9 with TRBJ2-1; TRBD2 agrees at 8 bases. The CDR3 extends over 14 amino acids. Germline CDR1 is SEHNR and CDR2 is FQNEAQ (reference sequence). J lost 3 bases, V lost 8 bases, and 6 bases had no gene match. CDR3 residues: CASVSGSVYNEQFF. The CDR3 nucleotides are TGTGCCAGCGTAAGCGGGAGTGTCTACAATGAGCAGTTCTTC.

This clonotype has a handful of counts. The chain has TRBV7-2 and TRBJ1-4, with unresolved D. The CDR3 is 15 residues long. Trimming took off 3 bases at V and 6 bases at J, with 14 bases between the two ends. Germline CDR1 reads SGHTA; CDR2 reads FQGNSA. The CDR3 nucleotides read TGTGCCAGCAGCTTCCTGGAGAGTTGGGATGAAAAACTGTTTTTT. This encodes CASSFLESWDEKLFF.

This clonotype has a count of ten or more. The V gene is TRBV19, the J gene TRBJ2-3; no reliable D call. This CDR3 region has 13 residues. V was shortened by 7 bases and J by 2 bases, with 10 bases between the two germline ends. Germline CDR1 LNHDA, CDR2 SQIVND (reference sequence). The CDR3 spells CASKVGNTDTQYF. DNA of the CDR3: TGTGCCAGTAAGGTGGGAAACACAGATACGCAGTATTTT.

The chain carries TRBV7-2 and TRBJ1-6; tentatively, D is TRBD1 (6 bases). This CDR3 is built from 15 residues. Germline V gene lookup returns CDR1 SGHTA and CDR2 FQGNSA. The ends were cut back, 2 bases at V and 8 bases at J, with 13 bases in the middle. CDR3 nucleotide sequence: TGTGCCAGCAGCTTACCGGGGGCAAAGGATTCACCCCTCCACTTT. Translated: CASSLPGAKDSPLHF. Full variable domain (rest looked up from reference TRBV7-2 and TRBJ1-6): GAGVSQSPSNKVTEKGKDVELRCDPISGHTALYWYRQSLGQGLEFLIYFQGNSAPDKSGLPSDRFSAERTGGSVSTLTIQRTQQEDSAVYLCASSLPGAKDSPLHFGNGTRLTVT.

This chain joins TRBV6-5 and TRBJ1-4; the match to TRBD1 covers 8 bases. The CDR3 covers 13 residues. CDR1 and CDR2 from the germline V gene are MNHEY and SVGAGI. The V segment lost 5 bases and the J segment 13 bases; nucleotides outside the gene matches: 9. CDR3 protein: CASSEQGGTRLFF. The CDR3 bases are TGTGCCAGCAGTGAACAGGGGGGGACTCGACTGTTTTTT.

This clonotype was counted between two and nine times. The CDR3 DNA follows: TGTGCCAGCAGTTACCCCTTCACGCTTATAGCGCGCCGCCCGTGGGAGCAGTACTTC. Translated, it gives CASSYPFTLIARRPWEQYF. This chain connects TRBV6-2 or TRBV6-3 to TRBJ2-7, with D perhaps matching TRBD2 (5 bases). The CDR3 contains 19 residues. V was shortened by 2 bases and J by 7 bases, with 30 bases between the two germline ends. Per the germline V gene, CDR1 is MNHEY and CDR2 is SVGEGT.

The V and J genes are TRBV6-6 and TRBJ2-7, with TRBD2 identical over 8 bases. The CDR3 contains 16 residues. CDR1 and CDR2 (germline): MNHNY, SVGAGI (reference sequence). The trim removed 6 bases at V and 4 bases at J, leaving 14 bases unmatched. The CDR3 protein is CASSVGGGLGIYEQYF. CDR3 DNA sequence: TGTGCCAGCAGCGTTGGGGGGGGACTAGGGATTTACGAGCAGTACTTC.

The V gene is TRBV6-1, the J gene TRBJ2-5; D remains unclear. The CDR3 loop spans 13 amino acids. V lost 1 base and J 2 bases, leaving 5 bases between the germline ends. The germline V gene has CDR1 MNHNS and CDR2 SASEGT. CDR3 region: CASSEGPQETQYF. The CDR3 coding sequence is TGTGCCAGCAGTGAAGGGCCTCAAGAGACCCAGTACTTC.

This clonotype was counted a few times. The rearrangement uses TRBV12-3 or TRBV12-4 and TRBJ1-1; no definite D call. Deletions cut 3 bases from V and 2 bases from J, with 10 bases between. This CDR3 has 14 residues. The CDR3 region has the DNA TGTGCCAGCAGTTTTACGGGCCTTAACACTGAAGCTTTCTTT. Its translation: CASSFTGLNTEAFF.

This clonotype was detected many times. This chain connects TRBV7-6 to TRBJ1-6; 7 nucleotides agree with TRBD1. This CDR3 is 15 amino acids long. Germline V gene lookup returns CDR1 SGHVS and CDR2 FNYEAQ. Unmatched junction bases numbered 4, after V lost 3 bases and J lost 5 bases. The CDR3 loop is CASSLRQGNNSPLHF. DNA for the CDR3: TGTGCCAGCAGCTTGCGACAGGGCAATAATTCACCCCTCCACTTT.

Only a few counts were recorded for this clonotype. In DNA, the CDR3 is TGTGCCAGCAGCTCCAGCCCCCCAGGAATGACAGATACGCAGTATTTT. Translated, it gives CASSSSPPGMTDTQYF. The V call is TRBV5-4, the J call TRBJ2-3; D ambiguous. The CDR3 is made up of 16 amino acids. The germline CDR1 and CDR2 sequences are SGHNT and YYREEE (reference sequence). V lost 3 bases and J lost 3, with 17 bases in between.

The chain employs TRBV25-1 and TRBJ2-3; 7 nucleotides match TRBD2. J lost 6 bases, V lost 6 bases, and 9 bases had no gene match. CDR1 and CDR2 (germline): MGHDK, SYGVNS. The CDR3 is 14 amino acids. CDR3 in DNA: TGTGCCAGCAGGACTGGCGGGAGAGGGGATACGCAGTATTTT. This codes for CASRTGGRGDTQYF.

The rearrangement uses TRBV11-2 and TRBJ2-3; 9 bases line up with TRBD1. This CDR3 spans 16 amino acids. CDR1 SGHAT and CDR2 FQNNGV come from the germline V gene. The V and J ends lost 5 bases and 3 bases, in that order; junction bases with no gene match: 9. The DNA of the CDR3 is TGTGCCAGCAGCCCAATTGGACAGGGGATTACAGATACGCAGTATTTT. This gives the protein CASSPIGQGITDTQYF.

In this sample, this clonotype turned up a few times. The chain couples TRBV6-8 to TRBJ1-5; TRBD1 matches 7 bases. CDR3 length: 16 amino acids. Germline lookup yields CDR1 MNHGY and CDR2 SAAAGT. V shed 0 bases, J shed 6 bases, and the junction held 8 bases outside the gene matches. The CDR3 DNA sequence: TGTGCCAGCAGTTACTCGAAAGACAGGGTGGGTCAGCCCCAGCATTTT. The encoded protein is CASSYSKDRVGQPQHF.

The CDR3 nucleotides read TGTGCCAGCAGCCCAGGGTTCAGGGGGTACACTGAAGCTTTCTTT. The encoded protein is CASSPGFRGYTEAFF. The chain combines TRBV5-4 with TRBJ1-1, with TRBD1 matching 7 bases. The CDR3 covers 15 residues. V was clipped by 4 bases and J by 3 bases; unmatched bases: 9. CDR1 is SGHNT and CDR2 is YYREEE in the germline V gene (reference sequence).

This clonotype was recorded at least ten times. This sequence joins TRBV7-8 and TRBJ2-1; TRBD2 is a possible D gene (7 bases). The germline gives CDR1 SGHVS, CDR2 FQNEAQ. The ends were cut back, 6 bases at V and 4 bases at J, with 19 bases in the middle. The CDR3 spans 16 residues. The CDR3 nucleotides read TGTGCCAGCAGTCCCGTTCGGGGGGCCTCATACAATGAGCAGTTCTTC. It translates to CASSPVRGASYNEQFF.

This clonotype was seen at least ten times. This rearrangement joins TRBV7-3 to TRBJ2-7; 9 bases agree with TRBD2. V was clipped by 2 bases and J by 5 bases; unmatched bases: 19. This CDR3 is 19 amino acids long. Germline V gene data show CDR1 as SGHTA and CDR2 as FQGTGA. CDR3 DNA: TGTGCCAGCAGCTTATTTGGGGAGTCCATGGCTAGCGGGATGAACGAGCAGTACTTC. Amino acid sequence: CASSLFGESMASGMNEQYF.

The chain couples TRBV7-6 to TRBJ2-3; D not resolved. Germline loops: CDR1 SGHVS, CDR2 FNYEAQ. The CDR3 runs 15 residues. V lost 0 bases to trimming and J lost 2 bases, with 9 bases between them. CDR3 in amino acids: CASSLASAPTDTQYF. In DNA, the CDR3 is TGTGCCAGCAGCTTAGCCAGCGCGCCCACAGATACGCAGTATTTT.

In its sample, this clonotype was seen a few times. The rearrangement uses TRBV7-9 and TRBJ1-5; a possible D gene is TRBD1 (6 bases). Germline V CDR1 and CDR2: SEHNR, FQNEAQ (reference sequence). The CDR3 runs to 14 residues. Trimming stripped 5 bases from V and 3 bases from J, with 11 bases between. The CDR3 spells CASSPGHANQPQHF. In DNA, the CDR3 is TGTGCCAGCAGCCCGGGACACGCCAATCAGCCCCAGCATTTT.

This clonotype was observed at least ten times. V gene TRBV7-2 combines with J gene TRBJ1-5; D is ambiguous. Trimming left V 3 bases short and J 5 bases short, with 8 bases between. This CDR3 spans 13 amino acids. Germline V gives CDR1 SGHTA, CDR2 FQGNSA. The CDR3 region has the DNA TGTGCCAGCAGCTTGATTCGGCATCAGCCCCAGCATTTT. Translating it yields CASSLIRHQPQHF.

This clonotype was seen ten or more times. The chain carries TRBV4-1 and TRBJ1-5; tentative D call: TRBD1 (5 bases). Trimming removed 5 bases from V and 0 bases from J, with 11 bases in between. Germline values: CDR1 MGHRA, CDR2 YSYEKL. The CDR3 loop spans 15 amino acids. CDR3 nucleotides: TGCGCCAGCAGCGCGGGACCGTATAGCAATCAGCCCCAGCATTTT. This sequence encodes CASSAGPYSNQPQHF.

The V call is TRBV7-6, the J call TRBJ2-3; D tentatively fits TRBD1 or TRBD2 (5 bases each). The length of the CDR3 is 16 residues. V was clipped by 0 bases and J by 5 bases, with 15 bases between them. Germline V gene lookup returns CDR1 SGHVS and CDR2 FNYEAQ. The CDR3 reads CASSLAPGPLRDTQYF. The DNA of the CDR3 is TGTGCCAGCAGCTTAGCGCCGGGGCCTCTGAGAGATACGCAGTATTTT.

V usage is TRBV7-2 and J usage is TRBJ1-6; D unresolved. The CDR3 totals 13 residues. Germline V gene lookup returns CDR1 SGHTA and CDR2 FQGNSA. V gave up 2 bases and J gave up 8 bases, with 7 bases separating them. The CDR3 DNA follows: TGTGCCAGCAGCTTAATGGAGGATTCACCCCTCCACTTT. Translation gives CASSLMEDSPLHF.

CDR3 in amino acids: CASSPTGVYGYTF. In nucleotides, the CDR3 is TGTGCCAGCAGTCCGACAGGGGTCTATGGCTACACCTTC. The chain recombines TRBV6-5 with TRBJ1-2, with 8 positions matching TRBD1. The V gene end was trimmed by 5 bases and the J gene end by 4 bases; junction bases not matched to a gene: 3. Per the germline V gene, CDR1 is MNHEY and CDR2 is SVGAGI. This CDR3 contains 13 residues.

This clonotype was counted between two and nine times. The V gene is TRBV7-2, the J gene TRBJ1-1; D unresolved. The CDR3 runs to 13 residues. CDR1 is SGHTA, CDR2 FQGNSA, per germline. V lost 5 bases to trimming and J lost 0 bases, with 7 bases between them. CDR3 nucleotides: TGTGCCAGCAGCCCCGCCATGAACACTGAAGCTTTCTTT. This codes for CASSPAMNTEAFF.

There are a few counts of this clonotype. The chain has TRBV19 and TRBJ1-1, with D uncertain. CDR1 LNHDA and CDR2 SQIVND come from the germline V gene (reference sequence). The CDR3 consists of 15 residues. Trimming cost V 3 bases and J 0 bases, with 11 bases left between them. CDR3 sequence (DNA): TGTGCCAGTAGTATGTCGAGACCCCTGAACACTGAAGCTTTCTTT. Amino acid sequence: CASSMSRPLNTEAFF.

This clonotype was seen a handful of times. This rearrangement joins TRBV18 to TRBJ2-2; unclear D gene. Between the trimmed V and J ends, which lost 3 bases and 1 base, there was a span of 9 bases. This CDR3 comprises 15 residues. The germline V gene has CDR1 KGHSH and CDR2 LQKENI. CDR3 DNA sequence: TGTGCCAGCTCACCTAATCGACAGAACACCGGGGAGCTGTTTTTT. This sequence encodes CASSPNRQNTGELFF.

V gene TRBV15 combines with J gene TRBJ1-1; D is undetermined. V was trimmed by 1 base and J by 1 base, leaving 7 bases between them. In germline, CDR1 is LNHNV, CDR2 YYDKDF (reference sequence). The CDR3 covers 14 residues. CDR3 sequence reads: CATSRVVTNTEAFF. The CDR3 DNA reads TGTGCCACCAGCAGAGTGGTAACGAACACTGAAGCTTTCTTT.